What follows is one T cell receptor (beta chain) and its context. Its specificity is not known. The assay was immunoSEQ multiplex PCR, and TCRdb's table has in-frame clones only and misses some. This table holds about 400,000 clones, about 85% found once. The ends were cut back, 4 bases at V and 6 bases at J, with 19 bases in the middle. CDR3 length: 15 amino acids. Germline CDR1 PRHDT, CDR2 FYEKMQ (reference sequence). The sample belongs to a study of Ad26.COV2.S vaccination and SARS-CoV-2 variants. Study-wide results and caveats: Substantial breadth in spike-specific CD8+ and CD4+ T cell responses was reportedly seen after vaccination.

Indicated treatment: 15 to 20 received Ad26.COV2.S at low or high dose, single or two shots; about 5 received placebo; per-sample allocation not given. Specimens were obtained on day 63 following the first vaccine or placebo injection. The rearrangement links TRBV13 to TRBJ2-7; tentatively, D is TRBD1 (6 bases). The receptor's source is a person aged 18-60 years who received the Ad26.COV2.S COVID-19 vaccine or a placebo. Sequenced material: peripheral blood, taken in a trial of Ad26.COV2.S vaccine versus placebo. CDR3 DNA sequence: TGTGCCAGCAGCTCCGGGACAAGGGGCTCGGTCGAGCAGTACTTC. Translation gives CASSSGTRGSVEQYF.